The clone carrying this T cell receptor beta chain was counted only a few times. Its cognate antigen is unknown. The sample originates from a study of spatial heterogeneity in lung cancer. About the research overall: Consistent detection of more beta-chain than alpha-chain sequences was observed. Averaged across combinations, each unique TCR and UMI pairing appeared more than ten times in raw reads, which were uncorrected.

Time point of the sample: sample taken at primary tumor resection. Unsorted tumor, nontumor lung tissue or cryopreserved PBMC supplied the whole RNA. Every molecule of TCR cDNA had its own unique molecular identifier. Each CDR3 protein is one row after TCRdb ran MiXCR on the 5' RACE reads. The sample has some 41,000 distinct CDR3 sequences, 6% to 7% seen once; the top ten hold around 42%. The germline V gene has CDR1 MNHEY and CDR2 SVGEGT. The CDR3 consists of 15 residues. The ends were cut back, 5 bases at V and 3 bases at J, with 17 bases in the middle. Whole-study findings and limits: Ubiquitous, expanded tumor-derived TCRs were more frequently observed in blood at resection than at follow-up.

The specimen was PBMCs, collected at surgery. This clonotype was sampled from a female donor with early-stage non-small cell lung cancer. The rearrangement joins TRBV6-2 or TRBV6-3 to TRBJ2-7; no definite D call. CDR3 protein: CASSLQGNSNYEQYF. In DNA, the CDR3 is TGTGCCAGCAGTCTCCAAGGGAACTCCAACTACGAGCAGTACTTC.